This is a list of T cell receptor beta chains from one sample in a study of CD8 T cells in Susac syndrome. Using its own MiXCR run on the immunoSEQ multiplex PCR reads, TCRdb lists one record per CDR3 protein. Counted here are approximately 300,000 distinct CDR3 sequences, 89% occurring once; the ten biggest clones make up around 0.18%. Sequencing was performed on CD8+ T cells from PBMCs. Receptors were obtained from a human donor with multiple sclerosis. CDR3s include the opening cysteine and the closing phenylalanine or tryptophan. Fields, in order: D gene, V gene, J gene, clone size, CDR3 DNA, CDR3 protein. A D gene is named only where the DNA matches it firmly. Size values are once, few and many counts, or a class for expanded clones, and some rows have none.

d_call: -
v_call: TRBV4-1
j_call: TRBJ2-6
clone_size: -
cdr3_nt: TGCGCCAGCAGCCAAGCCTCGGACTGGGACTCTGGGGCCAACGTCCTGACTTTC
cdr3_aa: CASSQASDWDSGANVLTF

d_call: TRBD2
v_call: TRBV28
j_call: TRBJ2-3
clone_size: -
cdr3_nt: TGTGCCAGCAGTTTAAAAAGGGCTAGCGGGAGGGCAGCAGATACGCAGTATTTT
cdr3_aa: CASSLKRASGRAADTQYF

d_call: -
v_call: TRBV14
j_call: TRBJ2-2
clone_size: -
cdr3_nt: TGTGCCAGCAGCCAAGGAGAAGGGCTGGACACCGGGGAGCTGTTTTTT
cdr3_aa: CASSQGEGLDTGELFF

d_call: -
v_call: TRBV4-3
j_call: TRBJ1-1
clone_size: -
cdr3_nt: TGCGCCAGCAGCCCCTGGGGGCTCAGGGACACTGAAGCTTTCTTT
cdr3_aa: CASSPWGLRDTEAFF

d_call: -
v_call: TRBV28
j_call: TRBJ2-7
clone_size: -
cdr3_nt: TGTGCCAGCAGTTTATTTGGGGTGGTTGGCTCCTACGAGCAGTACTTC
cdr3_aa: CASSLFGVVGSYEQYF

d_call: -
v_call: TRBV5-4
j_call: TRBJ2-7
clone_size: -
cdr3_nt: TGTGCCAGCAGCCTGGACCGCTCCTACGAGCAGTACTTC
cdr3_aa: CASSLDRSYEQYF

d_call: -
v_call: TRBV5-4
j_call: TRBJ2-3
clone_size: -
cdr3_nt: TGTGCCAGCAGCCCGGCTGGGTTCACAGATACGCAGTATTTT
cdr3_aa: CASSPAGFTDTQYF

d_call: -
v_call: TRBV4-1
j_call: TRBJ1-1
clone_size: -
cdr3_nt: TGCGCCAGCAGCCAAGAGGCCTCGGAAGCTTTCTTT
cdr3_aa: CASSQEASEAFF

d_call: -
v_call: TRBV19
j_call: TRBJ2-1
clone_size: -
cdr3_nt: TGTGCCAGTAGTATAGGGTGGAGGGGTACTAATGAGCAGTTCTTC
cdr3_aa: CASSIGWRGTNEQFF

d_call: -
v_call: TRBV27
j_call: TRBJ2-3
clone_size: -
cdr3_nt: TGTGCCAGCAGTTTTAACACAGATACGCAGTATTTT
cdr3_aa: CASSFNTDTQYF

d_call: TRBD1
v_call: TRBV28
j_call: TRBJ1-5
clone_size: -
cdr3_nt: TGTGCCAGCAGTTTACAGGGGGCTAGCAATCAGCCCCAGCATTTT
cdr3_aa: CASSLQGASNQPQHF

d_call: -
v_call: TRBV7-9
j_call: TRBJ2-7
clone_size: -
cdr3_nt: TGTGCCAGCAGCTTAGTTACCGCCTACGAGCAGTACTTC
cdr3_aa: CASSLVTAYEQYF

d_call: TRBD2
v_call: TRBV9
j_call: TRBJ2-1
clone_size: -
cdr3_nt: TGTGCCAGCACTCCCAACTGGGGGGGATACAATGAGCAGTTCTTC
cdr3_aa: CASTPNWGGYNEQFF

d_call: -
v_call: TRBV30
j_call: TRBJ2-3
clone_size: -
cdr3_nt: TGTGCCTGGAGTGTACACAGCAGGACAGATACGCAGTATTTT
cdr3_aa: CAWSVHSRTDTQYF

d_call: TRBD2
v_call: TRBV6-5
j_call: TRBJ2-1
clone_size: -
cdr3_nt: TGTGCCAGCAGTTTCAGCCTAGCGGGCCCTAAATACAATGAGCAGTTCTTC
cdr3_aa: CASSFSLAGPKYNEQFF

d_call: -
v_call: TRBV4-1
j_call: TRBJ2-1
clone_size: -
cdr3_nt: TGCGCCAGCAGCCAAGATACAGGGACGGAGTCCTACAATGAGCAGTTCTTC
cdr3_aa: CASSQDTGTESYNEQFF

d_call: -
v_call: TRBV9
j_call: TRBJ2-3
clone_size: once
cdr3_nt: TGTGCCAGCAGCGTAGAAGGCGGGGGCACAGATACGCAGTATTTT
cdr3_aa: CASSVEGGGTDTQYF

d_call: -
v_call: TRBV12-3/TRBV12-4
j_call: TRBJ2-2
clone_size: -
cdr3_nt: TGTGCCAGCAGTTTGGACGGGGCCGGGGAGCTGTTTTTT
cdr3_aa: CASSLDGAGELFF

d_call: -
v_call: TRBV28
j_call: TRBJ1-1
clone_size: -
cdr3_nt: TGTGCCAGCACCTTAACAGGTATGAACACTGAAGCTTTCTTT
cdr3_aa: CASTLTGMNTEAFF

d_call: -
v_call: TRBV20-1
j_call: TRBJ2-4
clone_size: -
cdr3_nt: TGCAGTGCTAGGGGGATAGTTCAGTACTTC
cdr3_aa: CSARGIVQYF

d_call: -
v_call: TRBV20-1
j_call: TRBJ2-1
clone_size: -
cdr3_nt: TGCAGTGCTAGAGATATGGGACTCGCATCCTACAATGAGCAGTTCTTC
cdr3_aa: CSARDMGLASYNEQFF

d_call: TRBD2
v_call: TRBV27
j_call: TRBJ2-7
clone_size: once
cdr3_nt: TGTGCCAGCAGTCTCTCGACTAGCGGGGGAGAGCAGTACTTC
cdr3_aa: CASSLSTSGGEQYF

d_call: -
v_call: TRBV6-5
j_call: TRBJ1-1
clone_size: -
cdr3_nt: TGTGCCAGCAGTTACCCAATCACTGAAGCTTTCTTT
cdr3_aa: CASSYPITEAFF

d_call: -
v_call: TRBV2
j_call: TRBJ1-1
clone_size: few
cdr3_nt: TGTGCCAGCGTGAACACTGAAGCTTTCTTT
cdr3_aa: CASVNTEAFF

d_call: TRBD1
v_call: TRBV4-3
j_call: TRBJ2-2
clone_size: -
cdr3_nt: TGCGCCAGCAGTACCGGGACAGGGGCCACCGGGGAGCTGTTTTTT
cdr3_aa: CASSTGTGATGELFF

d_call: TRBD1
v_call: TRBV2
j_call: TRBJ1-1
clone_size: -
cdr3_nt: TGTGCCAGCTGCGGACAGGGAAACACTGAAGCTTTCTTT
cdr3_aa: CASCGQGNTEAFF

d_call: -
v_call: TRBV6-1
j_call: TRBJ2-7
clone_size: few
cdr3_nt: TGTGCCAGCAAATACGAGCAGTACTTC
cdr3_aa: CASKYEQYF

d_call: -
v_call: TRBV15
j_call: TRBJ2-7
clone_size: -
cdr3_nt: TGTGCCACCAGCGGAAGCAACTACGAGCAGTACTTC
cdr3_aa: CATSGSNYEQYF

d_call: TRBD2
v_call: TRBV27
j_call: TRBJ2-3
clone_size: -
cdr3_nt: TGTGCCAGCAGTGGCTTTGCGGGGGGGCGGGTCACAGATACGCAGTATTTT
cdr3_aa: CASSGFAGGRVTDTQYF

d_call: TRBD1
v_call: TRBV29-1
j_call: TRBJ2-1
clone_size: -
cdr3_nt: TGCAGCGTTGACGGGACAGGGGTAAACTTAAATGAGCAGTTCTTC
cdr3_aa: CSVDGTGVNLNEQFF

d_call: TRBD2
v_call: TRBV4-1
j_call: TRBJ2-3
clone_size: once
cdr3_nt: TGCGCCAGCAGCCAAGATGCCCAGCGGGGGGGAGATACGCAGTATTTT
cdr3_aa: CASSQDAQRGGDTQYF

d_call: -
v_call: TRBV30
j_call: TRBJ1-2
clone_size: -
cdr3_nt: TGTGCCTGGATCAGTCCGTATCAGGGCAGGGGATATGGCTACACCTTC
cdr3_aa: CAWISPYQGRGYGYTF

d_call: -
v_call: TRBV27
j_call: TRBJ2-6
clone_size: -
cdr3_nt: TGTGCCAGCAGTAGTTTAGTTCCCTCTGGGGCCAACGTCCTGACTTTC
cdr3_aa: CASSSLVPSGANVLTF

d_call: -
v_call: TRBV30
j_call: TRBJ2-7
clone_size: once
cdr3_nt: TGTGCCTGGAGTCTGGGTCAAGGGACCCGCTACGAGCAGTACTTC
cdr3_aa: CAWSLGQGTRYEQYF

d_call: -
v_call: TRBV10-3
j_call: TRBJ2-7
clone_size: -
cdr3_nt: TGTGCCATCAGTGGGACCCAGGCCCCCTCCTACGAGCAGTACTTC
cdr3_aa: CAISGTQAPSYEQYF

d_call: TRBD1
v_call: TRBV7-9
j_call: TRBJ2-7
clone_size: -
cdr3_nt: TGTGCCAGCAGCTACCGACAGGGGGCGTTTTCCGAGCAGTACTTC
cdr3_aa: CASSYRQGAFSEQYF

d_call: -
v_call: TRBV30
j_call: TRBJ1-6
clone_size: -
cdr3_nt: TGTGCCTGGAGTACGATTTATTCACCCCTCCACTTT
cdr3_aa: CAWSTIYSPLHF

d_call: TRBD1
v_call: TRBV7-9
j_call: TRBJ1-5
clone_size: -
cdr3_nt: TGTGCCAGCAGGGGACAGGGCGATCAGCCCCAGCATTTT
cdr3_aa: CASRGQGDQPQHF

d_call: -
v_call: TRBV9
j_call: TRBJ1-1
clone_size: -
cdr3_nt: TGTGCCAGCAGCGTTGGGGTGCACACTGAAGCTTTCTTT
cdr3_aa: CASSVGVHTEAFF

d_call: -
v_call: TRBV30
j_call: TRBJ2-1
clone_size: -
cdr3_nt: TGTGCCTGGAGCGGGGGACTCAATGAGCAGTTCTTC
cdr3_aa: CAWSGGLNEQFF

d_call: -
v_call: TRBV9
j_call: TRBJ2-1
clone_size: -
cdr3_nt: TGTGCCAGCAGCCTTTGGGGGAACAGGGAGCAGTTCTTC
cdr3_aa: CASSLWGNREQFF

d_call: TRBD2
v_call: TRBV7-7
j_call: TRBJ2-5
clone_size: -
cdr3_nt: TGTGCTAGCAGCAGGCCGGGGACTATGGGTCAAGAGACCCAGTACTTC
cdr3_aa: CASSRPGTMGQETQYF

d_call: TRBD1
v_call: TRBV2
j_call: TRBJ2-3
clone_size: -
cdr3_nt: TGTGCCAGCAGATCCGGACAGGGATTAGATACGCAGTATTTT
cdr3_aa: CASRSGQGLDTQYF

d_call: -
v_call: TRBV7-2
j_call: TRBJ2-1
clone_size: -
cdr3_nt: TGTGCCAGCAGCATTGGACTATGGGTCAATGAGCAGTTCTTC
cdr3_aa: CASSIGLWVNEQFF

d_call: -
v_call: TRBV4-2
j_call: TRBJ2-1
clone_size: -
cdr3_nt: TGTGCCAGCAGCCAAGGGTCGGAGGGCCGCGGAGGTGAGCAGTTCTTC
cdr3_aa: CASSQGSEGRGGEQFF

d_call: -
v_call: TRBV7-9
j_call: TRBJ1-1
clone_size: few
cdr3_nt: TGTGCCAGCAGCTTAGGCCTAGACACTGAAGCTTTCTTT
cdr3_aa: CASSLGLDTEAFF

d_call: -
v_call: TRBV6-2/TRBV6-3
j_call: TRBJ2-4
clone_size: -
cdr3_nt: TGTGCCAGCAATCCTACGCCGGGACTAGCCAAAAACATTCAGTACTTC
cdr3_aa: CASNPTPGLAKNIQYF

d_call: TRBD2
v_call: TRBV4-1
j_call: TRBJ2-7
clone_size: -
cdr3_nt: TGCGCCAGCAGCCAAGATCGGCTAGCGGGGGGGAAATTCTACGAGCAGTACTTC
cdr3_aa: CASSQDRLAGGKFYEQYF

d_call: TRBD2
v_call: TRBV19
j_call: TRBJ2-3
clone_size: -
cdr3_nt: TGTGCCAGTAGTATAGATTCAAGCGGGACTTCTGATACGCAGTATTTT
cdr3_aa: CASSIDSSGTSDTQYF